These 18 T cell receptor beta chains were all obtained from the same sample, sequenced in a study of blood T cell repertoires in COVID-19 (dated by TCRdb to about 2020). Libraries were made using the immunoSEQ multiplex PCR assay. Not all clones reach the TCRdb copy of this immuneACCESS table, which keeps in-frame sequences only. Checked studies attribute under half of the gap to unresolved V genes and leave the rest unexplained. The sample yields roughly 250,000 clones; 75% to 90% were counted once. The ten largest clones add up to less than 2.5% of the sample. Sequencing input: PBMCs or T cells enriched from blood (not recorded which). These receptors were taken from a woman younger than 35 who had recovered from COVID-19.

This chain connects TRBV23-1 to TRBJ2-2, with a weak D call TRBD2 (6 bases). TRBV23-1 is treated as an ORF (open reading frame) with a function not yet certain. V dropped 7 bases and J dropped 7 bases, with 13 bases sitting between them. The CDR3 contains 13 residues. The CDR3: CASKEGRSGELFF. The CDR3 bases are TGCGCCAGCAAGGAGGGTCGGAGCGGGGAGCTGTTTTTT.

V usage is TRBV7-9 and J usage is TRBJ2-3, with TRBD1 matching over 7 bases. V shed 5 bases and J 0 bases; nucleotides not matched to a gene: 5. The CDR3 spans 15 residues. The germline gives CDR1 SEHNR, CDR2 FQNEAQ (reference sequence). This chain's CDR3 is CASSPGTASTDTQYF. CDR3 sequence (DNA): TGTGCCAGCAGCCCGGGGACAGCAAGCACAGATACGCAGTATTTT.

The chain links TRBV10-3 to TRBJ1-5, with D possibly TRBD1 on 5 matching bases. Germline CDR1 is ENHRY and CDR2 is SYGVKD. The CDR3 loop spans 14 amino acids. Trimming pared 3 bases from V and 4 bases from J, leaving 10 bases between. The CDR3 DNA reads TGTGCCATCAGTGAAGCGGGGGGGAATCAGCCCCAGCATTTT. Encoded protein: CAISEAGGNQPQHF.

The chain recombines TRBV19 with TRBJ1-1, with D possibly being TRBD1 (5 bases). V was cut by 0 bases and J by 7 bases, with 6 bases left in between. The CDR3 runs 12 residues. Germline V gives CDR1 LNHDA, CDR2 SQIVND (reference sequence). CDR3 sequence reads: CASSIERGEAFF. The CDR3 DNA is TGTGCCAGTAGTATAGAAAGGGGTGAAGCTTTCTTT.

The chain carries TRBV12-3 or TRBV12-4 and TRBJ1-2, with no clear D. V lost 5 bases, J lost 2 bases, and 6 bases lay in between. CDR3 length: 12 residues. This CDR3 is CASSLKNYGYTF. The CDR3 DNA sequence: TGTGCCAGCAGTCTAAAAAACTATGGCTACACCTTC.

V is TRBV5-1 and J is TRBJ1-6; D not resolved. The CDR3 loop spans 15 amino acids. Germline CDR1 and CDR2: SGHRS and YFSETQ. V was clipped by 0 bases and J by 7 bases, with 11 bases between them. CDR3 sequence: CASSLALDSNSPLHF. CDR3 DNA sequence: TGCGCCAGCAGCTTGGCCTTAGACTCGAATTCACCCCTCCACTTT. The full variable domain, its missing parts supplied by reference TRBV5-1 and TRBJ1-6, is KAGVTQTPRYLIKTRGQQVTLSCSPISGHRSVSWYQQTPGQGLQFLFEYFSETQRNKGNFPGRFSGRQFSNSRSEMNVSTLELGDSALYLCASSLALDSNSPLHFGNGTRLTVT.

The chain employs TRBV20-1 and TRBJ2-7; D remains unclear. The CDR3 runs to 10 residues. Per the germline V gene, CDR1 is DFQATT and CDR2 is SNEGSKA (reference sequence). Deletions cut 5 bases from V and 5 bases from J, with 7 bases between. Here the CDR3 reads CSAVRNEQYF. DNA of the CDR3: TGCAGTGCTGTGAGGAACGAGCAGTACTTC.

The V and J genes are TRBV10-3 and TRBJ2-3; 7 bases fit TRBD1. CDR3 size: 16 residues. Per the germline V gene, CDR1 is ENHRY and CDR2 is SYGVKD. V gave up 6 bases and J gave up 0 bases; unmatched junction bases: 9. CDR3 in amino acids: CAISRTGAWSTDTQYF. Written as DNA, the CDR3 is TGTGCCATCAGCCGTACAGGGGCTTGGAGCACAGATACGCAGTATTTT.

The chain recombines TRBV3-1 (or the pseudogene TRBV3-2) with TRBJ1-5; D ambiguous. Trimming took off 0 bases at V and 3 bases at J, with 18 bases between the two ends. The CDR3 is 18 amino acids. Germline CDR1 LGHDT, CDR2 YNNKEL (reference sequence). CDR3 DNA sequence: TGTGCCAGCAGCCAAGAAAGATCGCCGGGGTTTTACAATCAGCCCCAGCATTTT. As protein: CASSQERSPGFYNQPQHF.

This chain links TRBV3-1 (or the pseudogene TRBV3-2) with TRBJ2-3; 14 nucleotides agree with TRBD2. Germline-derived CDR1 and CDR2 are LGHDT and YNNKEL (reference sequence). Germline trimming cut 1 base from V and 6 bases from J; bases unmatched to any gene: 6. This CDR3 comprises 17 residues. CDR3 region: CASSQATSGGATDTQYF. The CDR3 bases are TGTGCCAGCAGCCAAGCGACTAGCGGGGGGGCCACGGATACGCAGTATTTT.

The chain is built from TRBV12-3 or TRBV12-4 and TRBJ1-1; D might be TRBD1 (6 bases). This CDR3 comprises 13 residues. The ends were cut back, 9 bases at V and 0 bases at J, with 11 bases in the middle. DNA of the CDR3: TGTGCCAGTCTCGGACAGATGAACACTGAAGCTTTCTTT. It codes for CASLGQMNTEAFF.

The J gene is TRBJ2-6, the V gene TRBV7-6, with 10 bases matching TRBD1. CDR1 and CDR2 from the germline V gene are SGHVS and FNYEAQ. Trimming took 1 base from V and 1 from J; bases not matched to a gene: 1. The CDR3 sequence is 17 residues long. The CDR3 bases are TGTGCCAGCAGCTTAGGGACAGGGGGATCTGGGGCCAACGTCCTGACTTTC. Translation: CASSLGTGGSGANVLTF. The whole variable domain, remainder taken from reference TRBV7-6 and TRBJ2-6, is GAGVSQSPRYKVTKRGQDVALRCDPISGHVSLYWYRQALGQGPEFLTYFNYEAQQDKSGLPNDRFSAERPEGSISTLTIQRTEQRDSAMYRCASSLGTGGSGANVLTFGAGSRLTVL.

V usage is TRBV5-1 and J usage is TRBJ1-6; D gene unclear. The CDR3 is 13 residues long. Trimming cost V 3 bases and J 8 bases, with 9 bases left between them. Germline V gene data show CDR1 as SGHRS and CDR2 as YFSETQ. CDR3 amino acids: CASSWVEDSPLHF. DNA of the CDR3: TGCGCCAGCAGCTGGGTTGAGGATTCACCCCTCCACTTT.

The CDR3 region is CASHGTARYEQYF. The DNA of the CDR3 is TGTGCCAGCCACGGGACAGCCCGATACGAGCAGTACTTC. This chain uses TRBV2 with TRBJ2-7; 7 bases fit TRBD1. J lost 4 bases, V lost 8 bases, and 8 bases had no gene match. Germline CDR1 reads SNHLY; CDR2 reads FYNNEI. There are 13 residues in the CDR3.

V is TRBV14 and J is TRBJ1-1; D ambiguous. This CDR3 spans 13 amino acids. Trimming took 0 bases from V and 7 from J, leaving 9 bases between them. Germline values: CDR1 SGHDN, CDR2 FVKESK. CDR3 coding DNA: TGTGCCAGCAGCCAAGATTTGAGAGGTGAAGCTTTCTTT. Amino acid sequence: CASSQDLRGEAFF.

The chain is built from TRBV7-6 and TRBJ2-3; unclear D gene. Germline loops: CDR1 SGHVS, CDR2 FNYEAQ. This CDR3 has 14 amino acids. The V and J ends lost 1 base and 4 bases respectively, with 9 bases between them. In DNA, the CDR3 is TGTGCCAGCAGCTTAGGACCCAGCGCAGATACGCAGTATTTT. It specifies CASSLGPSADTQYF. The full variable domain, completed using reference TRBV7-6 and TRBJ2-3, is GAGVSQSPRYKVTKRGQDVALRCDPISGHVSLYWYRQALGQGPEFLTYFNYEAQQDKSGLPNDRFSAERPEGSISTLTIQRTEQRDSAMYRCASSLGPSADTQYFGPGTRLTVL.

The V gene is TRBV9, the J gene TRBJ2-5, with TRBD2 matching over 9 bases. The germline V gene has CDR1 SGDLS and CDR2 YYNGEE. The CDR3 totals 14 residues. J gave up 5 bases and V 3 bases, and 5 bases lay outside the gene matches. DNA for the CDR3: TGTGCCAGCAGCGCTAGCGGGGCGAGGGAGACCCAGTACTTC. Amino acids: CASSASGARETQYF.

The table lists this clone with a count of one. The chain joins TRBV5-1 to TRBJ1-1; the D gene is possibly TRBD1 (6 bases). V was pared by 4 bases and J by 1 base, with 11 bases between. The CDR3 sequence is 14 residues long. The germline gives CDR1 SGHRS, CDR2 YFSETQ. In nucleotides, the CDR3 is TGCGCCAGCAGCACGGACAGCCGGAACACTGAAGCTTTCTTT. The encoded protein is CASSTDSRNTEAFF.